The 11 T cell receptor beta chains below were found in one sample sequenced in a study of T-cell reconstitution after alpha-beta-depleted transplantation in children listed by TCRdb under 2016. Library construction relied on PCR. TCRdb lists the instrument as Illumina HiSeq 2500. TCR library preparation used molecular barcoding, with unique molecular identifiers applied to normalize quantification of the TCRbeta repertoire. TCRdb reprocessed the public reads (quality trimming at Q25 with fastp, clone calling with MiXCR) and kept in-frame beta chains. Duplicate CDR3 protein sequences are folded into a single record with the most common DNA and genes. A total of hundreds of thousands of distinct CDR3 sequences appear in this sample, approximately 10% of them only once. In total, the top ten clones hold around 24% of the sample. Per the publication, the treatment or condition label means: allogeneic hematopoietic cell transplantation with graft depleted of TCRalphabeta T cells and CD19 B cells.

The sample in question was peripheral blood, obtained 180 days after TCRalphabeta/CD19-depleted stem cell transplant. Receptor source: a male patient aged 2-9 years who had a stem cell transplant for chronic granulomatous disease, so the T cells may come from the graft donor.

This clonotype was counted only a few times. The chain links TRBV12-3 or TRBV12-4 to TRBJ1-2; the D gene is possibly TRBD1 (5 bases). V lost 0 bases to trimming and J lost 2 bases, with 7 bases between them. The CDR3 runs to 14 residues. The CDR3 loop reads CASSLATANYGYTF. CDR3 nucleotides: TGTGCCAGCAGTTTAGCGACAGCCAACTATGGCTACACCTTC.

This clonotype was observed many times. The chain is built from TRBV20-1 and TRBJ2-5; no clear D. With 0 bases removed from V and 5 bases from J, the gap between germline ends came to 19 bases. The V gene's germline CDR1 is DFQATT and CDR2 SNEGSKA (reference sequence). This CDR3 is built from 16 residues. CDR3 nucleotide sequence: TGCAGTGCTAGAGATAGTTTGGTGAAATCAAGGGAGACCCAGTACTTC. It specifies CSARDSLVKSRETQYF.

Regarding this clonotype: Germline and junction disagree at one end, which may indicate a read error. V and J are TRBV20-1 and TRBJ2-7; D perhaps matches TRBD2 (6 bases). Germline V gene lookup returns CDR1 DFQATT and CDR2 SNEGSKA (reference sequence). CDR3 length: 17 residues. The CDR3 loop is CCADRLSTMGRGYEQYF. In DNA, the CDR3 is TGCTGTGCTGACCGACTATCAACGATGGGGCGGGGATACGAGCAGTACTTC.

This clonotype has ten or more counts. The gene calls are TRBV7-9 and TRBJ2-7; D gene uncertain. Germline CDR1 and CDR2: SEHNR and FQNEAQ (reference sequence). CDR3 length equals 14 residues. V was pared by 2 bases and J by 6 bases, with 14 bases between. The DNA for the CDR3 is TGTGCCAGCAGCTTAACGGCAGGTTTGAGCGAGCAGTACTTC. Its protein product is CASSLTAGLSEQYF.

The chain joins TRBV19 to TRBJ1-2; D is undetermined. CDR3 size: 13 residues. Germline V gives CDR1 LNHDA, CDR2 SQIVND (reference sequence). V was shortened by 0 bases and J by 2 bases, with 4 bases between the two germline ends. CDR3 nucleotide sequence: TGTGCCAGTAGTATAGAGGGCAACTATGGCTACACCTTC. Translating it yields CASSIEGNYGYTF.

The sample holds many counts of this clonotype. This chain connects TRBV7-6 to TRBJ1-1, with 8 bases aligning to TRBD1. CDR3 size: 16 residues. After removal of 1 base from V and 1 base from J, the junction contained 5 bases not matched to a gene. The V gene's germline CDR1 is SGHVS and CDR2 FNYEAQ. CDR3 DNA sequence: TGTGCCAGCAGCTTAGGTTTTGGGACAGGGAACACTGAAGCTTTCTTT. It encodes CASSLGFGTGNTEAFF.

This clonotype was seen ten or more times. The gene calls are TRBV20-1 and TRBJ2-7; 9 nucleotides line up with TRBD1. V lost 0 bases to trimming and J lost 0 bases; unmatched junction nucleotides: 6. The CDR3 consists of 16 residues. Germline V CDR1 and CDR2: DFQATT, SNEGSKA (reference sequence). CDR3 bases: TGCAGTGCTAGAGATCTACCGGGACAGGGCTCCTACGAGCAGTACTTC. Residues: CSARDLPGQGSYEQYF.

The sample holds many counts of this clonotype. V gene TRBV19 combines with J gene TRBJ2-1; no clear D gene. V lost 0 bases and J lost 3, with 9 bases in between. The CDR3 is made up of 15 amino acids. Germline CDR1 is LNHDA and CDR2 is SQIVND (reference sequence). The DNA for the CDR3 is TGTGCCAGTAGTATAGAAGGGATCCTCTACAATGAGCAGTTCTTC. This sequence encodes CASSIEGILYNEQFF.

This clonotype appeared many times. The gene calls are TRBV20-1 and TRBJ1-6; 8 bases align to TRBD1. CDR1 and CDR2 (germline): DFQATT, SNEGSKA (reference sequence). With 1 base clipped from V and 4 bases from J, the junction kept 12 bases outside the gene matches. The CDR3 is 18 residues long. The CDR3 sequence: CSARGTPGQAPYNSPLHF. In DNA, the CDR3 is TGCAGTGCTAGAGGGACTCCGGGACAGGCTCCTTATAATTCACCCCTCCACTTT.

Many counts were recorded for this clonotype. The rearrangement uses TRBV12-3 or TRBV12-4 and TRBJ2-7, with D tentatively TRBD2 (5 bases). This CDR3 has 14 residues. Trimming removed 1 base at V and 6 bases at J, with 13 bases between. Written as DNA, the CDR3 is TGTGCCAGCAGTTTAGTAGGAGGAGTAGGCGAGCAGTACTTC. Translating it yields CASSLVGGVGEQYF.

At least ten counts were recorded for this clonotype. The genes are TRBV29-1 and TRBJ1-4, with 7 bases fitting TRBD1. The V gene end was trimmed by 2 bases and the J gene end by 13 bases; junction bases not matched to a gene: 13. Germline V gene lookup returns CDR1 SQVTM and CDR2 ANQGSEA. The CDR3 is 14 residues long. CDR3 residues: CSVERQGPGGGLFF. The CDR3 nucleotides read TGCAGCGTTGAAAGACAGGGTCCGGGGGGCGGACTGTTTTTT.